Each of the 8 T cell receptor beta chains below was sequenced from the same sample in a study of CXCR3-negative and CXCR3-positive naive CD8 T cells. General study results and limits: Naive CXCR3-positive cells had TRB CDR3s more hydrophobic than those of CXCR3-negative naive cells.

Researchers prepared the TRB cDNA libraries using 5' RACE with UMI labels. Each CDR3 protein gets one entry in TCRdb, which reprocessed the 5' RACE reads and gives no DNA. Found here are 85,000 to 120,000 distinct CDR3 sequences; the top ten clones hold approximately 0.37%. No antigen is known for these receptors. Sequencing was carried out using naive CXCR3+ CD8+ T cells from blood. Regarding subset: CD45RO-CCR7+CD27+CD95- naive CD8+ T cells expressing CXCR3 (TNR3+). These TCRs come from a human donor in good health. Some clones in this sample may be carry-over from other donors' samples.

The CDR3 loop is CASSTSGSYYNEQFF. The V call is TRBV19, the J call TRBJ2-1. CDR1 and CDR2 from the germline V gene are LNHDA and SQIVND (reference sequence). The CDR3 extends over 15 amino acids.

The CDR3 here is CASSDGGGPKDTQYF. The chain combines TRBV12-3 or TRBV12-4 with TRBJ2-3; the TCRdb D gene call, TRBD1, has no DNA to confirm it. The CDR3 is 15 residues long.

The chain carries TRBV29-1 and TRBJ2-7; TCRdb calls TRBD1, which cannot be checked without DNA. Looked up from germline, CDR1 is SQVTM and CDR2 is ANQGSEA. CDR3 length equals 13 residues. This CDR3 reads CSATGQGGYEQYF.

This rearrangement joins TRBV7-9 to TRBJ2-6; no DNA is available, so the TRBD1 call from TCRdb remains unchecked. Germline V gene data show CDR1 as SEHNR and CDR2 as FQNEAQ (reference sequence). The length of the CDR3 is 17 residues. CDR3 in amino acids: CASSLFLGPSGANVLTF.

This chain connects TRBV5-1 to TRBJ2-7. The CDR3 sequence is 14 residues long. CDR1 SGHRS and CDR2 YFSETQ come from the germline V gene. The CDR3 protein is CASSLGQGPYEQYF.

The chain carries TRBV9 and TRBJ2-7; TCRdb returns TRBD2, unconfirmable since there is no DNA. The CDR3 is 15 residues long. Looked up from germline, CDR1 is SGDLS and CDR2 is YYNGEE. CDR3 residues: CASSVGDSGIYEQYF.

The V gene is TRBV2, the J gene TRBJ2-7. The CDR3 is 13 residues long. The germline CDR1 and CDR2 sequences are SNHLY and FYNNEI. The chain's CDR3 is CASSASRTYEQYF.

CDR3 in amino acids: CASSSGPGGYEQYF. The chain carries TRBV7-6 and TRBJ2-7; TCRdb returns TRBD2, unconfirmable since there is no DNA. Germline CDR1 and CDR2: SGHVS and FNYEAQ. CDR3 length: 14 amino acids.